One T cell receptor beta chain is described in this entry. This clonotype was recorded a few times. The antigen it recognizes is unknown. The record has no base qualities; no much larger clone is one base away. PBMCs were isolated by Ficoll-Paque density gradient centrifugation. The sample originates from a study of T-cell memory formation after mild COVID-19 (dated by TCRdb to the early 2020s). For context, the study as a whole: TCR sequence clusters from the two donors were largely donor specific. In a couple of donors, T-cell clones that expanded and contracted after mild COVID-19 were followed by sequencing TCRalpha and TCRbeta repertoires longitudinally. The cohort comprised two young, previously healthy adult volunteers, one female and one male.

Overall study results and their limits: SARS-CoV-2 specificity of the second-wave clones peaking on day 37 was not confirmed. Some responding clones were detected in pre-infection memory, which suggested that pre-existing cross-reactive memory T cells had joined the SARS-CoV-2 response. Clones that contracted from day 15 to 85 showed balanced CD4/CD8 phenotypes, whereas a second wave of clones that expanded from day 15 to 37 leaned towards CD4+. Contracting CD4+ clones were located mainly in the CM and EM memory subsets, whereas CD8+ clones were found to be enriched in EMRA. The study included only a couple of mild cases, and larger cohorts that include severe cases with pre-infection samples were judged to be necessary.

Instrument used: Illumina NovaSeq 6000. TCRalpha and TCRbeta cDNA libraries were built by 5'RACE with constant-segment primers, adding sample barcodes and unique molecular identifiers. RNA was extracted from every sample with Trizol reagent. Libraries were amplified in two PCR steps, with a second sample barcode and Illumina TruSeq adapters added in the second step. Sequencing of libraries was performed on an Illumina NovaSeq with 2 x 150 bp paired-end reads. Processing in the source paper ran as follows. Reads were demultiplexed and collapsed into UMI-guided consensus sequences with migec v1.2.7. Using mixcr v2.1.11, UMI consensuses were aligned to TRA and TRB V and J templates and then assembled into clonotypes. A clonotype was counted as expanded or contracted only when both edgeR and NoisET called the clonotype significant, with the noise models trained on biological replicates. For edgeR calls, a false discovery rate-adjusted p below 0.01 and a log2 fold-change threshold of 1 were applied. As an exploratory analysis of dynamics, max-normalized trajectories of the 1000 most abundant clonotypes were examined with PCA combined with hierarchical clustering. The CD4 or CD8 phenotype of responding clones was assigned using the separately sequenced CD4+ and CD8+ repertoires. The raw public data were reprocessed by TCRdb itself: fastp quality trimming at Q25, MiXCR clonotype calling, in-frame beta chains only. Each CDR3 protein appears once, grouped with its most common genes and DNA. It is TCRdb's table, rather than the study itself, that gives the V and J calls and clone size. A total of about 140,000 distinct CDR3 sequences appear in this sample, around 14% of them only once. Clones ranked in the top ten supply under 30% of the sample.

For CDR1 and CDR2, the germline V gene (reference sequence) lists SEHNR and FQNEAQ. V loses 5 bases of germline sequence and J loses 6 bases, and the interval between the two ends is 10 bases. The CDR3 numbers 13 residues from cysteine through phenylalanine. Left in the record is the CDR3 DNA by itself, 39 bases read in frame from the first base. This clonotype originated in an adult woman who had mild COVID-19 (a few samples of this study predate the infection). The sample titles of this study are shuffled in the database, so cell type and time point are left out; the donor was told from shared clones. This sequence uses TRBV7-9 and TRBJ2-2; the D gene is perhaps TRBD2, from 6 matching bases. The sample consisted of PBMCs or a T cell subset sorted from them (not recorded which). For the CDR3, the sequence is CASSLTSSGELFF. The nucleotide sequence reads as follows: TGTGCCAGCAGCCTAACTAGCTCCGGGGAGCTGTTTTTT. Supplemented by the reference TRBV7-9 and TRBJ2-2 proteins around the CDR3, the complete variable domain is DTGVSQNPRHKITKRGQNVTFRCDPISEHNRLYWYRQTLGQGPEFLTYFQNEAQLEKSRLLSDRFSAERPKGSFSTLEIQRTEQGDSAMYLCASSLTSSGELFFGEGSRLTVL.